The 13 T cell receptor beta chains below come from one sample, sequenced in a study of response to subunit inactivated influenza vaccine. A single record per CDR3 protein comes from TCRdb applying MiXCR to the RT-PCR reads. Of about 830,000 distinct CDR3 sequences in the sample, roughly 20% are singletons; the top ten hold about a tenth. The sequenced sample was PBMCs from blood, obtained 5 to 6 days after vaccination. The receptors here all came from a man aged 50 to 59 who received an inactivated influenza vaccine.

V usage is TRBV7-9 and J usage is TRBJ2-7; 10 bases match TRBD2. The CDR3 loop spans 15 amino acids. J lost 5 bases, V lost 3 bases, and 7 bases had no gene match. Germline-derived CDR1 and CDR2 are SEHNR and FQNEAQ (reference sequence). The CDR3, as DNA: TGTGCCAGCAGCTTGGTAGCGGGAGGTCAGGACGAGCAGTACTTC. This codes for CASSLVAGGQDEQYF. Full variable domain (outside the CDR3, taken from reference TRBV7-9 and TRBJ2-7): DTGVSQNPRHKITKRGQNVTFRCDPISEHNRLYWYRQTLGQGPEFLTYFQNEAQLEKSRLLSDRFSAERPKGSFSTLEIQRTEQGDSAMYLCASSLVAGGQDEQYFGPGTRLTVT.

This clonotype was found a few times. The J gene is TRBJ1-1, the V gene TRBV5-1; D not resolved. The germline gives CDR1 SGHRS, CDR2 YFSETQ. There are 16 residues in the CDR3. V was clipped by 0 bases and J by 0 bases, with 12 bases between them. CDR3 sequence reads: CASSLVSANMNTEAFF. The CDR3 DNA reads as TGCGCCAGCAGCTTGGTTTCCGCTAACATGAACACTGAAGCTTTCTTT.

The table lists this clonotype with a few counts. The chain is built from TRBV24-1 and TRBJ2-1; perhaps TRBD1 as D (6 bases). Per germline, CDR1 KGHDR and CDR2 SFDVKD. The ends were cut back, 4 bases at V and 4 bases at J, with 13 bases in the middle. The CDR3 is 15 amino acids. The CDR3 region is CATSDPGEKYNEQFF. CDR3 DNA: TGTGCCACCAGTGACCCAGGGGAAAAATACAATGAGCAGTTCTTC.

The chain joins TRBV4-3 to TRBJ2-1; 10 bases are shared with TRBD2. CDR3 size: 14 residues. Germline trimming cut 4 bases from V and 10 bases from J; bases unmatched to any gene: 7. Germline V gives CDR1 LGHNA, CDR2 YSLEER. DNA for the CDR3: TGCGCCAGCAGCCCCTTACTAGCGGGAACCGAGCAGTTCTTC. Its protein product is CASSPLLAGTEQFF.

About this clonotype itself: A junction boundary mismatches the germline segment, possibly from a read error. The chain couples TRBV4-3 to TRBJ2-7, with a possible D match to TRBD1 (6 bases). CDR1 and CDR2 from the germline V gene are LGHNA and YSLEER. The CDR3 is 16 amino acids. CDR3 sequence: CASSQGSDSRSYEQYF. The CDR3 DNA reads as TGCGCTAGCAGCCAAGGTTCGGACAGCCGCTCCTACGAGCAGTACTTC.

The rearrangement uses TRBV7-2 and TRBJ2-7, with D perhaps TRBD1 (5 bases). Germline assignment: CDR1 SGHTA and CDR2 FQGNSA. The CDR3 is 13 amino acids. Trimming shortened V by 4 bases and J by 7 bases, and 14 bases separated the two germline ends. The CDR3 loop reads CASSYRREMEQYF. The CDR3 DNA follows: TGTGCCAGCAGCTATCGCAGGGAAATGGAGCAGTACTTC.

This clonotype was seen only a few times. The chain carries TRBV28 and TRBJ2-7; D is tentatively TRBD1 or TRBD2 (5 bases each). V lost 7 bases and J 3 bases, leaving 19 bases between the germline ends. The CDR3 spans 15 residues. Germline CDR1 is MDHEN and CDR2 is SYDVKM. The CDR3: CASNPGGVGYYEQYF. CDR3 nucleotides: TGTGCCAGCAATCCTGGGGGAGTAGGCTACTACGAGCAGTACTTC.

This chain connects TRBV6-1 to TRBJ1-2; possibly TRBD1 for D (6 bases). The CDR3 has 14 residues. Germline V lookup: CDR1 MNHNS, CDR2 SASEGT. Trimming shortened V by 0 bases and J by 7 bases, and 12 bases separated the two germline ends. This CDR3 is CASSEALQGSGYTF. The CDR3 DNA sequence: TGTGCCAGCAGTGAAGCGCTTCAGGGGTCTGGCTACACCTTC.

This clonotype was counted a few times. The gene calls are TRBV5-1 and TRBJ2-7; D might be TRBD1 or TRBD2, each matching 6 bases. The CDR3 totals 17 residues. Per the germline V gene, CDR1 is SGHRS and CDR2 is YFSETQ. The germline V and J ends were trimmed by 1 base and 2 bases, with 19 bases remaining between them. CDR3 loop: CASSLSWGGQSTYEQYF. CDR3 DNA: TGCGCCAGCAGCTTGTCTTGGGGAGGACAGAGCACCTACGAGCAGTACTTC.

CDR3 sequence: CASSQSRHSVYEQYF. CDR3 bases: TGTGCCAGCAGCCAATCGCGACACTCGGTGTACGAGCAGTACTTC. The chain has TRBV7-9 and TRBJ2-7; no firm D call. The length of the CDR3 is 15 residues. The germline V gene has CDR1 SEHNR and CDR2 FQNEAQ (reference sequence). V lost 5 bases and J 4 bases, leaving 18 bases between the germline ends. Using reference TRBV7-9 and TRBJ2-7 for the parts outside the CDR3, the full variable domain is DTGVSQNPRHKITKRGQNVTFRCDPISEHNRLYWYRQTLGQGPEFLTYFQNEAQLEKSRLLSDRFSAERPKGSFSTLEIQRTEQGDSAMYLCASSQSRHSVYEQYFGPGTRLTVT.

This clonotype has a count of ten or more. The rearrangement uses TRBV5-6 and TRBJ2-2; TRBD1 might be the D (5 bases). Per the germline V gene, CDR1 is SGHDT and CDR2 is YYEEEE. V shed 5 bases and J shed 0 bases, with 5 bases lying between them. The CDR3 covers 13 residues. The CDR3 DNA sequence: TGTGCCAGCAGGACAGCGAACACCGGGGAGCTGTTTTTT. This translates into CASRTANTGELFF.

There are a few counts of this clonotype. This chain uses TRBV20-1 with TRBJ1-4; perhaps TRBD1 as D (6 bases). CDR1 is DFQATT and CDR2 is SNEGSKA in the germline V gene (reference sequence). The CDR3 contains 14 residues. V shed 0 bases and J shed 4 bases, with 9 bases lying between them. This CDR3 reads CSARDLQGNEKLFF. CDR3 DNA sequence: TGCAGTGCTAGAGATCTACAGGGTAATGAAAAACTGTTTTTT.

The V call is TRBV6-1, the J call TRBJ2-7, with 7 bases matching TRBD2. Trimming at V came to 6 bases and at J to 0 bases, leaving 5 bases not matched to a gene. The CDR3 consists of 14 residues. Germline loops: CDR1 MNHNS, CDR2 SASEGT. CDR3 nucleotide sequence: TGTGCCAGCAGCCCGGGACTACTCTCCTACGAGCAGTACTTC. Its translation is CASSPGLLSYEQYF.